This TCR beta chain was retrieved from a study of shared clonotypes between healthy human individuals. This clone was detected once. The antigen is unknown. Study results and caveats: Only a few donors were included, so the genetic and exposure-history diversity represented was limited. Donor clonotype sharing was expected to depend on sequencing depth.

It was into CD45RA+ naive and CD45RA-negative memory subsets that the CD4+ cells were split. The data were produced by immunoSEQ multiplex PCR, yet TCRdb's version contains in-frame clones alone and is incomplete. The sample has roughly 2.5 million clones, more than 80% seen once. Trimming removed 3 bases at V and 4 bases at J, with 19 bases between. This CDR3 region has 18 residues. Germline V CDR1 and CDR2: SNHLY, FYNNEI. The receptor was isolated from a man between 18 and 29 years old in good health. The chain carries TRBV2 and TRBJ2-6; D might be TRBD1 (5 bases). Sequencing was done on a sample of naive CD4+ T cells sorted from blood. The subset: CD45RA+ positively selected. CDR3 protein: CASSDDSRGPMGANVLTF. The CDR3 nucleotides read TGTGCCAGCAGTGATGACAGTAGGGGCCCTATGGGGGCCAACGTCCTGACTTTC. Full variable domain (remainder filled in from reference TRBV2 and TRBJ2-6): EPEVTQTPSHQVTQMGQEVILRCVPISNHLYFYWYRQILGQKVEFLVSFYNNEISEKSEIFDDQFSVERPDGSNFTLKIRSTKLEDSAMYFCASSDDSRGPMGANVLTFGAGSRLTVL.